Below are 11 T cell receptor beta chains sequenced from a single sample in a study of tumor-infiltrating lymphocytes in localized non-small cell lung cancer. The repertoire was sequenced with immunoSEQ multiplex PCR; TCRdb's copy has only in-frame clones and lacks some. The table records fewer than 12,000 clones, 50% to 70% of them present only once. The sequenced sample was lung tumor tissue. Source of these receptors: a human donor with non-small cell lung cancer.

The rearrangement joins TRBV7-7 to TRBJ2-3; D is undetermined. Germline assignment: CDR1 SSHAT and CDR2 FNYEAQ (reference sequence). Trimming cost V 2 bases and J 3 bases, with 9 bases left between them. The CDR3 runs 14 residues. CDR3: CASSLSPETDTQYF. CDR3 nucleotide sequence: TGTGCCAGCAGCTTATCCCCGGAAACAGATACGCAGTATTTT.

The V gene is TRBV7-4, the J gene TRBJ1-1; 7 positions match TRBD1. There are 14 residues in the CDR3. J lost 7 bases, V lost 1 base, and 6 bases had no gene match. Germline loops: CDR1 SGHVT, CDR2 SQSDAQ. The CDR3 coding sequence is TGTGCCAGCAGCTTAGTCGTGACAGGGAATGAAGCTTTCTTT. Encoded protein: CASSLVVTGNEAFF.

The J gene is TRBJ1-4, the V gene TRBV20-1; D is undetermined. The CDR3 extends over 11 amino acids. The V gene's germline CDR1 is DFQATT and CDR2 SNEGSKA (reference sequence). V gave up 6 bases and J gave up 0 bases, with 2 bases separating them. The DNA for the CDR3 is TGCAGTGCATCAACTAATGAAAAACTGTTTTTT. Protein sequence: CSASTNEKLFF.

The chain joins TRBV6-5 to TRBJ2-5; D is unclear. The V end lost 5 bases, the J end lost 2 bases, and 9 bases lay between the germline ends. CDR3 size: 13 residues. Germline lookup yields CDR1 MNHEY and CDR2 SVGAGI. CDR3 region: CASSLWLQETQYF. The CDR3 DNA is TGTGCCAGCAGTCTCTGGCTGCAAGAGACCCAGTACTTC.

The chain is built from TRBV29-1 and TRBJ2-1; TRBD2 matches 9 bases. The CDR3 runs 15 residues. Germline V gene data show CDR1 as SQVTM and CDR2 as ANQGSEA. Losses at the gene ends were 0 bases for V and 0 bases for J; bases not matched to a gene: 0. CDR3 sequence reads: CSVEELAGSYNEQFF. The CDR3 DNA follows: TGCAGCGTTGAAGAACTAGCGGGCTCCTACAATGAGCAGTTCTTC.

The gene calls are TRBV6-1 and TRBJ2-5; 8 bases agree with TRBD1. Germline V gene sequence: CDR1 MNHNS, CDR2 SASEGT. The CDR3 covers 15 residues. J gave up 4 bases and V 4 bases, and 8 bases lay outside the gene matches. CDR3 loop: CASSGMSRGRETQYF. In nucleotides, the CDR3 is TGTGCCAGCAGTGGGATGAGCAGGGGGCGAGAGACCCAGTACTTC.

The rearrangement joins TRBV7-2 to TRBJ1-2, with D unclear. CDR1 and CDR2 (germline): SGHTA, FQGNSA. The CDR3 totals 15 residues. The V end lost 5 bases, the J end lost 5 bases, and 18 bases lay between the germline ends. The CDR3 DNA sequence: TGTGCCAGCAGCGGAAGAGTTGGCAGACATTATGGCTACACCTTC. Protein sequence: CASSGRVGRHYGYTF.

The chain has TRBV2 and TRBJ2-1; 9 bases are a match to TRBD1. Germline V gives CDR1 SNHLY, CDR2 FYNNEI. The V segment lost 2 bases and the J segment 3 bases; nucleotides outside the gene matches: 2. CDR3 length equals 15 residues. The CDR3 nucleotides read TGTGCCAGCAGTGAACGGACAGGGGTCTACAATGAGCAGTTCTTC. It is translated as CASSERTGVYNEQFF.

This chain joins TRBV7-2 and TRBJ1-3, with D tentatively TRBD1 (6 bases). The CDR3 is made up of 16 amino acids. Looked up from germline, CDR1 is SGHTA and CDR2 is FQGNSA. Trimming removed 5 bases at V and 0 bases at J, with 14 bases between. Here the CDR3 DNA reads TGTGCCAGCAGCCCGCAAGGGGGTTTCTCTGGAAACACCATATATTTT. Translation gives CASSPQGGFSGNTIYF.

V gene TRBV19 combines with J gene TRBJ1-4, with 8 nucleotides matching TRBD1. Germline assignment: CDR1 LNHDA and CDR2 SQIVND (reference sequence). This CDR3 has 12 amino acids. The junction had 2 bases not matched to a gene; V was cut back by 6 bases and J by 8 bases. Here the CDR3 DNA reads TGTGCCAGTAGCCACAGGGGGGAAAAACTGTTTTTT. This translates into CASSHRGEKLFF.

The DNA of the CDR3 is TGTGCCAGCAGCGACGCGGGGGAGCAGTTCTTC. Translated, it gives CASSDAGEQFF. The V gene is TRBV7-9, the J gene TRBJ2-1, with D possibly being TRBD2 (6 bases). The CDR3 runs 11 residues. Trimming cost V 5 bases and J 10 bases, with 9 bases left between them. Germline V lookup: CDR1 SEHNR, CDR2 FQNEAQ (reference sequence).